The 5 T cell receptor beta chains given below trace back to one sample, sequenced in a study of blood T cell repertoires in COVID-19. Clones were sequenced by immunoSEQ multiplex PCR, and TCRdb holds only the in-frame ones, with some missing. The profile covers fewer than 300,000 clones, with about nine tenths appearing a single time and about 1.2% taken by the ten largest. Sequences were obtained from PBMCs or T cells enriched from blood (not recorded which). These receptor sequences come from a woman aged 40 to 50 with acute COVID-19.

This sequence joins TRBV13 and TRBJ1-5; D unresolved. The CDR3 extends over 16 amino acids. Per the germline V gene, CDR1 is PRHDT and CDR2 is FYEKMQ (reference sequence). Trimming took 2 bases from V and 2 from J, leaving 13 bases between them. The CDR3 sequence: CASSLSAQAGNQPQHF. Written as DNA, the CDR3 is TGTGCCAGCAGCTTATCTGCTCAGGCAGGCAATCAGCCCCAGCATTTT. Combining the CDR3 with reference TRBV13 and TRBJ1-5 gives the whole variable domain AAGVIQSPRHLIKEKRETATLKCYPIPRHDTVYWYQQGPGQDPQFLISFYEKMQSDKGSIPDRFSAQQFSDYHSELNMSSLELGDSALYFCASSLSAQAGNQPQHFGDGTRLSIL.

This chain uses TRBV3-1 (or the pseudogene TRBV3-2) with TRBJ1-5; D is undetermined. Germline CDR1 reads LGHDT; CDR2 reads YNNKEL (reference sequence). The CDR3 totals 13 residues. V gave up 0 bases and J gave up 9 bases, with 9 bases separating them. CDR3: CASSQDPRGPQHF. In DNA form, the CDR3 reads TGTGCCAGCAGCCAAGATCCCCGAGGGCCCCAGCATTTT.

The V gene is TRBV6-5, the J gene TRBJ2-7; TRBD2 aligns across 7 bases. Germline V gene lookup returns CDR1 MNHEY and CDR2 SVGAGI. The CDR3 is 14 residues long. The V segment lost 0 bases and the J segment 3 bases; nucleotides outside the gene matches: 2. This CDR3 reads CASSYSLADYEQYV. DNA for the CDR3: TGTGCCAGCAGTTACTCCCTAGCGGACTACGAGCAGTACGTC.

The chain has TRBV4-3 and TRBJ2-1, with TRBD2 matching over 14 bases. There are 16 residues in the CDR3. The ends lost 5 bases at V and 10 bases at J; junction bases unmatched: 10. From germline, CDR1 is LGHNA and CDR2 YSLEER. DNA for the CDR3: TGCGCCAGCAGCTCTGCCGGGACTAGCGGGAGTTACGAGCAGTTCTTC. This translates into CASSSAGTSGSYEQFF.

This chain uses TRBV27 with TRBJ1-3, with D tentatively TRBD1 (6 bases). The CDR3 totals 16 residues. CDR1 and CDR2 (germline): MNHEY, SMNVEV (reference sequence). V shed 6 bases and J shed 0 bases, with 15 bases lying between them. The DNA for the CDR3 is TGTGCCAGCAGCCTAAACAGGGAGAGCTCTGGAAACACCATATATTTT. It encodes CASSLNRESSGNTIYF.